This TCR beta chain was documented in a study of cytomegalovirus exposure and HLA in healthy donors. Study background: Out of fewer than 500 genotyped donors, roughly 80% belonged to the Caucasian-associated ancestry cluster.

Germline V gene data show CDR1 as PRHDT and CDR2 as FYEKMQ (reference sequence). There are 19 residues in the CDR3. V trimming: 4 bases; J trimming: 3 bases; junction bases outside the gene matches: 15. Primers included in the PCR were 60 Vbeta and 13 Jbeta primers. Using immunoSEQ multiplex PCR, the repertoire was profiled, and TCRdb retains in-frame clones only, with some absent. Of about 140,000 clones in the sample, 60% to 80% were seen once. The chain carries TRBV13 and TRBJ2-3; the match to TRBD2 covers 11 bases. Sequenced material: PBMCs. The sequence was obtained from a female donor in good health and CMV-seronegative. The CDR3 is CASSSQTPIAGGGTDTQYF. In nucleotides, the CDR3 is TGTGCCAGCAGCTCCCAGACCCCAATAGCGGGGGGGGGTACAGATACGCAGTATTTT.